A few counts support the clone carrying this T cell receptor (beta chain). The antigen is not known. This record comes from a study of T cell repertoires in cytomegalovirus infection. TCRdb passed the reads through MiXCR, listing each CDR3 protein once. The data show approximately 310,000 distinct CDR3 sequences, 25% seen once. The CDR3 runs to 13 residues. The junction had 4 bases not matched to a gene; V was cut back by 4 bases and J by 8 bases. Per the germline V gene, CDR1 is SGHRS and CDR2 is YFSETQ. The chain couples TRBV5-1 to TRBJ1-4; 8 nucleotides line up with TRBD1. The sequencing here drew on cultured PBMCs, taken from culture after CMV antigen stimulation. This receptor was identified in a human donor in good health (CMV status not recorded). Some clones in this sample may be carry-over from other donors' samples. The CDR3 DNA sequence: TGCGCCAGCAGCAGTTCAGGGGGCGAAAAACTGTTTTTT. Its translation: CASSSSGGEKLFF.